The entry below gives a single T cell receptor (beta chain) sequence along with its context. Its antigen is not identified. This record belongs to a study of cytomegalovirus exposure and HLA in healthy donors. Whole-study results and caveats: An analysis that came later showed most CMV-associated TCR beta chains appearing HLA-restricted. Near-uniform donor sequencing depth was presumed by presence/absence analyses. By HLA locus, TCR association rates varied in a later analysis, with DRB1 showing the most and HLA-C the fewest.

This PCR relied on a set of 60 Vbeta primers and 13 Jbeta primers. Repertoires were generated with immunoSEQ multiplex PCR, while TCRdb's copy carries only in-frame clones and drops some. The data contain some 100,000 clones, roughly 76% of them singletons. The clonotype comes from a man aged 35 to 55 in good health and CMV-seronegative. The specimen was PBMCs.

In nucleotides, the CDR3 is TGTGCCAGCAGCCCACAGGGGCGGGATAATTCACCCCTCCACTTT. This sequence encodes CASSPQGRDNSPLHF. The V and J genes are TRBV7-9 and TRBJ1-6; 7 nucleotides line up with TRBD1. The CDR3 sequence is 15 residues long. Per germline, CDR1 SEHNR and CDR2 FQNEAQ (reference sequence). Trimming removed 5 bases from V and 5 bases from J; junction bases left unmatched: 6. Full variable domain (remainder filled in from reference TRBV7-9 and TRBJ1-6): DTGVSQNPRHKITKRGQNVTFRCDPISEHNRLYWYRQTLGQGPEFLTYFQNEAQLEKSRLLSDRFSAERPKGSFSTLEIQRTEQGDSAMYLCASSPQGRDNSPLHFGNGTRLTVT.